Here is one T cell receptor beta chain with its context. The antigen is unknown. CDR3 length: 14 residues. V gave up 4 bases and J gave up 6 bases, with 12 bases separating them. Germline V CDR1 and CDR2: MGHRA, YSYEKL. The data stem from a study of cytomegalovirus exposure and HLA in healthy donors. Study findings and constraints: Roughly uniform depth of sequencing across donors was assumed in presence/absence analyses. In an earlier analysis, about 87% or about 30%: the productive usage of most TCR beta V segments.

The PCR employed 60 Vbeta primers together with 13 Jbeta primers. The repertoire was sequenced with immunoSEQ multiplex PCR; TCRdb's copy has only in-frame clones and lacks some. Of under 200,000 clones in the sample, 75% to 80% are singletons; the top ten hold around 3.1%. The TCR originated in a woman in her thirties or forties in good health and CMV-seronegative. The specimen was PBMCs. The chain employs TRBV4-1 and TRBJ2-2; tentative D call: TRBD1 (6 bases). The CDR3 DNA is TGCGCCAGCAGCCCGTATCAGGGGCCCGGGGAGCTGTTTTTT. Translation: CASSPYQGPGELFF.